Listed below are T cell receptor beta chains from one sample, sequenced in a study of T cells in Graves' hyperthyroidism and ophthalmopathy. MiXCR, applied by TCRdb to the multiplex PCR reads, yields one record per CDR3 protein. The sample yields about 130,000 distinct CDR3 sequences, more than 20% seen once. The sample was blood. Every receptor here comes from a woman in her forties or fifties with Graves' hyperthyroidism that later progressed to Graves' ophthalmopathy. Both conserved end residues are part of each CDR3. The D gene is left open where the match is weak. Size is omitted from some rows. Given values are once, few, many or a class for expanded clones.

cdr3_nt | cdr3_aa | d_call | j_call | v_call | cdr3_length | clone_size
TGTGCCAGCAGCTTAGGTGTAGGGGTCCACGAGCAGTACTTC | CASSLGVGVHEQYF | . | TRBJ2-7 | TRBV7-9 | 14 | .
TGCGCCAGCAGCTTCCAGCAACAAGAGACCCAGTACTTC | CASSFQQQETQYF | . | TRBJ2-5 | TRBV5-1 | 13 | few
TGCGCCAGCAGCTTCGCAGGGCAGCAAGAGACCCAGTACTTC | CASSFAGQQETQYF | . | TRBJ2-5 | TRBV5-1 | 14 | many
TGCAGTGCTCAGGCGGCTAGCGGGGCGAAAAACATTCAGTACTTC | CSAQAASGAKNIQYF | TRBD2 | TRBJ2-4 | TRBV20-1 | 15 | .
TGTGCCAGCAGTTTATTGCAGGGGCTGAACACTGAAGCCTTCTTT | CASSLLQGLNTEAFF | . | TRBJ1-1 | TRBV28 | 15 | .
TGTGCCAGCACCGCTTATTTCGGTGCGCGGGGAAATAATTCACCCCTCCACTTT | CASTAYFGARGNNSPLHF | . | TRBJ1-6 | TRBV12-3/TRBV12-4 | 18 | many
TGTGCCAGCAGCTTGGGACCGCCGGGGGCGGGAGTTTACGAGCAGTACTTC | CASSLGPPGAGVYEQYF | . | TRBJ2-7 | TRBV7-3 | 17 | many
TGTGCCAGCAGCCCAGGGACTAGCGGGTTTAGCACAGATACGCAGTATTTT | CASSPGTSGFSTDTQYF | TRBD2 | TRBJ2-3 | TRBV7-3 | 17 | many
TGCAGCGTTCCAACAGGGGTACAACAAGAGACCCAGTACTTC | CSVPTGVQQETQYF | TRBD1 | TRBJ2-5 | TRBV29-1 | 14 | many
TGTGCCAGCAGCTTAGATCCGAGGCCGAGAGGTTACGAGCAGTACTTC | CASSLDPRPRGYEQYF | . | TRBJ2-7 | TRBV11-2 | 16 | many
TGTGCCAGCTCACCACAGGGACAGGGGGCCACCGGGGAGCTGTTTTTT | CASSPQGQGATGELFF | TRBD1 | TRBJ2-2 | TRBV18 | 16 | .
TGTGCCAGCGAGGGGGATAATCGGAATGAGCAGTTCTTC | CASEGDNRNEQFF | . | TRBJ2-1 | TRBV27 | 13 | many
TGCAGTGCTAGGCGGGACGGGAACACTGAAGCTTTCTTT | CSARRDGNTEAFF | . | TRBJ1-1 | TRBV20-1 | 13 | .
TGTGCCAGCGGGAGCGGGAGCTCCTACAATGAGCAGTTCTTC | CASGSGSSYNEQFF | TRBD2 | TRBJ2-1 | TRBV6-1 | 14 | many
TGTGCCAGCAGCCTAGGACAGGGCCTGGGCCAGCCCCAGCATTTT | CASSLGQGLGQPQHF | TRBD1 | TRBJ1-5 | TRBV3-1 | 15 | few
TGCGCCAGCAGTGAGGGGCCTGAAGCTTTCTTT | CASSEGPEAFF | . | TRBJ1-1 | TRBV10-1 | 11 | many
TGTGCCAGCAGCCCATCCTGGGGTAGGACAGATACGCAGTATTTT | CASSPSWGRTDTQYF | . | TRBJ2-3 | TRBV3-1 | 15 | many
TGTGCCAGCAGCCCTCTAGCGGGAGGGCCCTACAATGAGCAGTTCTTC | CASSPLAGGPYNEQFF | TRBD2 | TRBJ2-1 | TRBV27 | 16 | many
TGTGCCAGCAGTTGGGCAGGGGGGGAAAATGAGCAGTTCTTC | CASSWAGGENEQFF | . | TRBJ2-1 | TRBV28 | 14 | .
TGCAGTGCTAGAAAGGGACAGGGGACCGCCGTTATCGGCAATCAGCCCCAGCATTTT | CSARKGQGTAVIGNQPQHF | TRBD1 | TRBJ1-5 | TRBV20-1 | 19 | many
TGTGCCAGTAGTACTTCCGGACAGGGAAATTCACCCCTCCACTTT | CASSTSGQGNSPLHF | TRBD1 | TRBJ1-6 | TRBV19 | 15 | .
TGTGCCAGCAGTTACTCGAGACAGGGTAACACCGGGGAGCTGTTTTTT | CASSYSRQGNTGELFF | TRBD1 | TRBJ2-2 | TRBV6-5 | 16 | .
TGTGCCAGCAGCCAAGATACAGTAAGGGATACGCAGTATTTT | CASSQDTVRDTQYF | . | TRBJ2-3 | TRBV3-1 | 14 | .
TGTGCCAGCAGCGCCGGGACAATTATCGAGCAGTACTTC | CASSAGTIIEQYF | . | TRBJ2-7 | TRBV11-2 | 13 | .
TGCGCCAGCAGCTTTTGGGGGGACGAGCAGTACTTC | CASSFWGDEQYF | . | TRBJ2-7 | TRBV5-1 | 12 | .
TGTGCCAGCAGTTCTGGAGGACAGACCTACGAGCAGTACTTC | CASSSGGQTYEQYF | . | TRBJ2-7 | TRBV28 | 14 | few
TGTGCCAGCTCACCACTTGGCAGCCTTACGACTAATGAAAAACTGTTTTTT | CASSPLGSLTTNEKLFF | . | TRBJ1-4 | TRBV18 | 17 | few
TGTGCCAGCGAGCGGGATAACACCGGGGAGCTGTTTTTT | CASERDNTGELFF | TRBD2 | TRBJ2-2 | TRBV2 | 13 | many
TGTGCCAGCAGCTTAGGGGGTAGCGGGACCGACCAAGAGACCCAGTACTTC | CASSLGGSGTDQETQYF | TRBD2 | TRBJ2-5 | TRBV11-2 | 17 | many
TGTGCCAGCAGCCTGGGACAGGGACGGTACACTGAAGCTTTCTTT | CASSLGQGRYTEAFF | TRBD1 | TRBJ1-1 | TRBV5-5 | 15 | many
TGTGCCACCAGTGATCCTTCAAAGAGCTCCTACGAGCAGTACTTC | CATSDPSKSSYEQYF | . | TRBJ2-7 | TRBV24-1 | 15 | many
TGTGCCATCAGCCGGTGGGGGGAGCAGTACTTC | CAISRWGEQYF | . | TRBJ2-7 | TRBV3-1 | 11 | .
TGTGCCAGCAGTTTCGTTCCAGGACTCTATGGCTACACCTTC | CASSFVPGLYGYTF | . | TRBJ1-2 | TRBV28 | 14 | many
TGTGCCAGCAGAATGGGGCTGGGGTTCTACTATGGCTACACCTTC | CASRMGLGFYYGYTF | . | TRBJ1-2 | TRBV28 | 15 | many
TGTGCCAGCAGCCGCTCGGGACAGATGAACACTGAAGCTTTCTTT | CASSRSGQMNTEAFF | TRBD1 | TRBJ1-1 | TRBV3-1 | 15 | many
TGTGCCAGTAGTATAGTGGGTGCCAACGTCCTGACTTTC | CASSIVGANVLTF | . | TRBJ2-6 | TRBV19 | 13 | few
TGTGCCAGCATCGAAGCTGGGATAAACTCACCCCTCCACTTT | CASIEAGINSPLHF | . | TRBJ1-6 | TRBV6-1 | 14 | .
TGTGCCAGCAGCTTCGGTGCCGGGACTGAAGCTTTCTTT | CASSFGAGTEAFF | . | TRBJ1-1 | TRBV11-2 | 13 | many
TGTGCCAGCAGCAGAGACAGGGGTGGGAATTCACCCCTCCACTTT | CASSRDRGGNSPLHF | TRBD1 | TRBJ1-6 | TRBV5-6 | 15 | many
TGTGCCAGCAGTTTGAGCCCAGGAGGCCAGCCCCAGCATTTT | CASSLSPGGQPQHF | . | TRBJ1-5 | TRBV6-1 | 14 | few
TGTGCCAGCTCACTCGCCGGGACAGGGGGTCAGCCCCAGCATTTT | CASSLAGTGGQPQHF | TRBD1 | TRBJ1-5 | TRBV18 | 15 | many
TGTGCCAGCAGATCAGCAGGATACGAGCAGTACTTC | CASRSAGYEQYF | . | TRBJ2-7 | TRBV12-3/TRBV12-4 | 12 | .
TGTGCCAGCAGCCAAGGGGTCCATGAGCAGTTCTTC | CASSQGVHEQFF | . | TRBJ2-1 | TRBV3-1 | 12 | many
TGTGCCAGCAACCTTGCGGGGGGCAGGGCGAACACCGGGGAGCTGTTTTTT | CASNLAGGRANTGELFF | TRBD2 | TRBJ2-2 | TRBV12-3/TRBV12-4 | 17 | many
TGTGCCAGCAGCCAAGGCAGGCTGGGAGGGACCCAGTACTTC | CASSQGRLGGTQYF | . | TRBJ2-5 | TRBV3-1 | 14 | many
TGTGCCAGCAGTGCAGGGATTGGTGGCTACACCTTC | CASSAGIGGYTF | . | TRBJ1-2 | TRBV28 | 12 | many
TGTGCCAGCGATCAGGGGTTGAACACTGAAGCTTTCTTT | CASDQGLNTEAFF | . | TRBJ1-1 | TRBV6-4 | 13 | .
TGCAGTGCTAACACGGGCGAACGGGGACCCTACGAGCAGTACTTC | CSANTGERGPYEQYF | . | TRBJ2-7 | TRBV20-1 | 15 | .
TGCGCCAGCCAAGGACTAGCGGGAGGGGCGGACAATGAGCAGTTCTTC | CASQGLAGGADNEQFF | TRBD2 | TRBJ2-1 | TRBV5-1 | 16 | few
TGCAGTGCTTCCCTAGCGGTCGGAGGGGAGCAGTACTTC | CSASLAVGGEQYF | TRBD2 | TRBJ2-7 | TRBV20-1 | 13 | few